This T cell receptor beta chain was sequenced during a study of blood T cell repertoires in COVID-19. For the study at large: What the recovered Cohort 3 donors had was two negative PCRs, clearance, or symptom resolution. In each case, the material was cDNA or gDNA derived from T cells, B-cell-depleted T cells, or PBMCs.

Germline V gives CDR1 LNHDA, CDR2 SQIVND (reference sequence). V lost 7 bases, J lost 4 bases, and 6 bases stayed unmatched. The CDR3 has 13 residues. Recruits, aged roughly 18 to 100 years, lived in 20 to 30 US areas. Participant-given clinical history determined each cohort assignment. Profiled with immunoSEQ multiplex PCR; TCRdb holds only in-frame clones, not every one. The sample contains fewer than 250,000 clones, 70% to 90% of which appear only once. The sample comprised PBMCs or T cells enriched from blood (not recorded which). The chain joins TRBV19 to TRBJ1-1, with 7 bases aligning to TRBD1. This sequence originates from a woman between 40 and 50 years old in a cohort exposed to, infected with or recovered from COVID-19 (not recorded which). CDR3 nucleotide sequence: TGTGCCAGTAACCGGGACAGAAGCACTGAAGCTTTCTTT. Its translation: CASNRDRSTEAFF.